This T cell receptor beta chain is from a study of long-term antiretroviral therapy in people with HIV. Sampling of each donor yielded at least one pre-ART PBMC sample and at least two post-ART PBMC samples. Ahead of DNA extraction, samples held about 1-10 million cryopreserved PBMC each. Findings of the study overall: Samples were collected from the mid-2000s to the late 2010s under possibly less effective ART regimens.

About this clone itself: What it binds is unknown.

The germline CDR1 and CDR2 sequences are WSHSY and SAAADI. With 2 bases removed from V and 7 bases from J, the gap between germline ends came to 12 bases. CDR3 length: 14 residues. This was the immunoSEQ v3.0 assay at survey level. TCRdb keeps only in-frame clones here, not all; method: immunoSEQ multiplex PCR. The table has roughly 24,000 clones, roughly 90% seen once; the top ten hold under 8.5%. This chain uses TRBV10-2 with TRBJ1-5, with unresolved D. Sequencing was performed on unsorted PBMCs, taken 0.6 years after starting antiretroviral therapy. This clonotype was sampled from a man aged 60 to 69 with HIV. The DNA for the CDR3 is TGCGCCAGCAGTGAGGTTAGGAGCATCCAGCCCCAGCATTTT. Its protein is CASSEVRSIQPQHF.